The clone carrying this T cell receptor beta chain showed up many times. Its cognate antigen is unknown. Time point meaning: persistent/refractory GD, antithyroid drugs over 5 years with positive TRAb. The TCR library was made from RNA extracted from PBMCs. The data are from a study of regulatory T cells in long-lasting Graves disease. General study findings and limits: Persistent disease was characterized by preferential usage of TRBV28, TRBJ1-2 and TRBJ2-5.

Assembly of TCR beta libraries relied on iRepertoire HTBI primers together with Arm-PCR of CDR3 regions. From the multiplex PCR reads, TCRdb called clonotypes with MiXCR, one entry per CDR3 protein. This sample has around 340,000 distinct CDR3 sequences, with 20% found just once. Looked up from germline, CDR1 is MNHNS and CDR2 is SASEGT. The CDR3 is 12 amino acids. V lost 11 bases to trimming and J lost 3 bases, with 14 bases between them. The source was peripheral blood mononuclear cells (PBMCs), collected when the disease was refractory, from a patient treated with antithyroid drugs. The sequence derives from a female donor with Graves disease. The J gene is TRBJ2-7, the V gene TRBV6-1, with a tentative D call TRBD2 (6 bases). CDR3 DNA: TGTGCCGCTAGCGCCGGCTACTACGAGCAGTACTTC. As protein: CAASAGYYEQYF.